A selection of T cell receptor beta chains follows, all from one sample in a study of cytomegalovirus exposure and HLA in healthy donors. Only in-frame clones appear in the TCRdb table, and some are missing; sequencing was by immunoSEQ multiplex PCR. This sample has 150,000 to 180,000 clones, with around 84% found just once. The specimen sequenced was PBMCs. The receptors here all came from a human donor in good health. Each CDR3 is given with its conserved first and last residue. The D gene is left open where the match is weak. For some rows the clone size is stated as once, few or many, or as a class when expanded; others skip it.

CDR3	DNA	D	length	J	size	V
CASSLVAGGNTEAFF	TGCGCCAGCAGCTTGGTGGCAGGGGGGAACACTGAAGCTTTCTTT	TRBD1	15	TRBJ1-1	-	TRBV5-1
CASSEASYGYTF	TGCGCCAGCAGTGAGGCGAGCTATGGCTACACCTTC	-	12	TRBJ1-2	-	TRBV10-2
CASSLGRSRSYEQYF	TGTGCCAGCAGCTTAGGGCGTTCTCGCTCCTACGAGCAGTACTTC	-	15	TRBJ2-7	-	TRBV13
CASSHTPGQGAGGYTF	TGCGCCAGCAGCCATACCCCGGGACAGGGGGCGGGCGGCTACACCTTC	TRBD1	16	TRBJ1-2	-	TRBV4-1
CASSLIFRQENTEAFF	TGCGCCAGCAGCTTGATATTTCGACAGGAAAACACTGAAGCTTTCTTT	-	16	TRBJ1-1	-	TRBV5-1
CASSLEGQGGDEQYF	TGTGCCAGCAGCTTAGAGGGACAGGGTGGGGACGAGCAGTACTTC	TRBD1	15	TRBJ2-7	-	TRBV7-2
CASSPDRDYTEAFF	TGTGCCAGCAGCCCGGACAGGGATTACACTGAAGCTTTCTTT	TRBD1	14	TRBJ1-1	once	TRBV28
CSVRSSSYEQYF	TGCAGCGTTCGTTCTAGCTCCTACGAGCAGTACTTC	-	12	TRBJ2-7	-	TRBV29-1
CASSLASGGYQETQYF	TGTGCCAGCAGCTTAGCTAGCGGGGGTTACCAAGAGACCCAGTACTTC	TRBD2	16	TRBJ2-5	-	TRBV11-2
CASSLEDTEAFF	TGCGCCAGCAGCTTAGAGGACACTGAAGCTTTCTTT	-	12	TRBJ1-1	-	TRBV5-1
CASSLGGTPQQYF	TGTGCCAGCAGCTTAGGGGGGACTCCCCAGCAGTACTTC	-	13	TRBJ2-7	-	TRBV11-2
CASSFRTGSGYTF	TGTGCCAGCAGCTTTCGGACAGGGTCCGGCTACACCTTC	TRBD1	13	TRBJ1-2	-	TRBV14
CASRGGQGANEKLFF	TGTGCCAGCAGGGGGGGACAGGGAGCAAATGAAAAACTGTTTTTT	TRBD1	15	TRBJ1-4	-	TRBV2
CASSQERASGYEQYF	TGCGCCAGCAGCCAAGAAAGAGCTAGCGGGTACGAGCAGTACTTC	TRBD2	15	TRBJ2-7	once	TRBV4-1
CASSPINSPLHF	TGTGCCAGCAGCCCTATTAATTCACCCCTCCACTTT	-	12	TRBJ1-6	-	TRBV7-2
CASSQVIAGDEQYF	TGTGCCAGCAGCCAAGTAATAGCCGGGGACGAGCAGTACTTC	-	14	TRBJ2-7	-	TRBV4-2
CASSRTRDEQYF	TGTGCCAGCAGCCGAACCAGGGACGAGCAGTACTTC	-	12	TRBJ2-7	-	TRBV5-4
CASSQIPAGETGGGEKLFF	TGCGCCAGCAGCCAAATCCCGGCGGGCGAGACAGGGGGAGGTGAAAAACTGTTTTTT	TRBD1	19	TRBJ1-4	-	TRBV4-1
CASGTRYSNQPQHF	TGTGCTTCCGGGACAAGGTATAGCAATCAGCCCCAGCATTTT	-	14	TRBJ1-5	-	TRBV25-1
CASGRTGMNTEAFF	TGCGCCAGCGGGAGGACAGGGATGAACACTGAAGCTTTCTTT	TRBD1	14	TRBJ1-1	-	TRBV10-1
CASSLFPRIVGQLYEQYF	TGTGCCAGCAGTTTATTCCCACGTATCGTCGGACAACTATACGAGCAGTACTTC	-	18	TRBJ2-7	-	TRBV28
CASSYEAGREQYF	TGTGCCAGCAGTTACGAGGCGGGGCGCGAGCAGTACTTC	-	13	TRBJ2-7	once	TRBV6-5
CASSLPLAGGPDTQYF	TGTGCCAGCAGCTTACCCCTAGCGGGAGGGCCAGATACGCAGTATTTT	TRBD2	16	TRBJ2-3	once	TRBV7-9
CASSEGQDAGTQYF	TGTGCCAGCAGCGAGGGACAGGACGCGGGGACCCAGTACTTC	TRBD1	14	TRBJ2-5	-	TRBV6-1
CASSFSRDRVVYEQYF	TGTGCCAGCAGCTTCTCCCGGGACAGGGTCGTCTACGAGCAGTACTTC	TRBD1	16	TRBJ2-7	-	TRBV7-2
CASSRLADNEQFF	TGTGCCAGCAGTCGACTAGCGGATAATGAGCAGTTCTTC	TRBD2	13	TRBJ2-1	-	TRBV2
CASSLGGQGLTYEQYF	TGTGCCAGCAGCTTGGGAGGTCAGGGGCTAACCTACGAGCAGTACTTC	-	16	TRBJ2-7	-	TRBV5-4
CASMGSGSGNTIYF	TGTGCCAGCATGGGGAGCGGCTCTGGAAACACCATATATTTT	-	14	TRBJ1-3	medium-sized	TRBV6-6
CAPGSNTGELFF	TGTGCCCCCGGGTCGAACACCGGGGAGCTGTTTTTT	-	12	TRBJ2-2	-	TRBV7-9
CASSLEGYYGYTF	TGCGCCAGCAGCCTTGAGGGATACTATGGCTACACCTTC	-	13	TRBJ1-2	-	TRBV5-1
CASSDVPPNTGELFF	TGTGCCAGCAGTGACGTTCCCCCTAACACCGGGGAGCTGTTTTTT	-	15	TRBJ2-2	-	TRBV2
CASSRETGFDGYTF	TGTGCCAGCAGTCGGGAGACAGGGTTCGACGGCTACACCTTC	TRBD1	14	TRBJ1-2	-	TRBV28
CASSIVSGYGNQPQHF	TGTGCCAGTAGTATAGTTTCGGGATATGGCAATCAGCCCCAGCATTTT	-	16	TRBJ1-5	-	TRBV19
CASSLFRGQETQYF	TGTGCCAGCAGCTTATTCCGGGGTCAAGAGACCCAGTACTTC	-	14	TRBJ2-5	once	TRBV7-2
CASSYSRGTEQFF	TGTGCCAGCAGTTACTCTAGGGGGACGGAGCAGTTCTTC	-	13	TRBJ2-1	-	TRBV6-5
CATSRTGLNQPQHF	TGTGCCACCAGCAGGACAGGGCTGAATCAGCCCCAGCATTTT	TRBD1	14	TRBJ1-5	few	TRBV15
CAWSLGSNYGYTF	TGTGCCTGGAGTCTCGGGAGCAACTATGGCTACACCTTC	-	13	TRBJ1-2	-	TRBV30
CASSWDTLNTEAFF	TGCGCCAGCAGCTGGGACACCCTGAACACTGAAGCTTTCTTT	-	14	TRBJ1-1	few	TRBV5-1
CASSLPTRTGLETQYF	TGTGCCAGCAGTTTACCAACTCGGACAGGGCTAGAGACCCAGTACTTC	TRBD1	16	TRBJ2-5	-	TRBV28
CASSVVGGSYNEQFF	TGCGCCAGCAGCGTCGTGGGGGGTTCCTACAATGAGCAGTTCTTC	-	15	TRBJ2-1	-	TRBV5-1
CASSLRRGAPYNEQFF	TGTGCCAGCAGCTTGCGTCGGGGGGCCCCCTACAATGAGCAGTTCTTC	-	16	TRBJ2-1	-	TRBV5-6
CASSFSGSWETQYF	TGCGCCAGCAGCTTTAGCGGGAGCTGGGAGACCCAGTACTTC	TRBD2	14	TRBJ2-5	-	TRBV5-1
CATGFPLAGNTIYF	TGTGCTACAGGGTTTCCCTTGGCTGGAAACACCATATATTTT	-	14	TRBJ1-3	-	TRBV19
CASNLTSGRPSYEQYF	TGTGCCAGCAATCTGACTAGCGGGAGACCCTCCTACGAGCAGTACTTC	-	16	TRBJ2-7	few	TRBV21-1
CAWRIQPTYEQYF	TGTGCCTGGAGAATACAGCCTACCTACGAGCAGTACTTC	-	13	TRBJ2-7	once	TRBV30
CASSPRLPSSGNTIYF	TGTGCCAGCAGCCCCAGGTTACCCAGCTCTGGAAACACCATATATTTT	-	16	TRBJ1-3	-	TRBV13